These T cell receptor beta chains were read from a single sample in a study of cytomegalovirus exposure and HLA in healthy donors. Repertoires were generated with immunoSEQ multiplex PCR, while TCRdb's copy carries only in-frame clones and drops some. The sample consists of some 150,000 clones, around 90% of them appearing once. The specimen was PBMCs. The receptors originated from a man in his late teens or twenties in good health and CMV-seropositive. The CDR3 runs from the conserved cysteine through the conserved F or W. D genes are given only for firm matches. The size field is filled for only some rows; it gives once, few, many or a size class.

cdr3_nt	cdr3_aa	clone_size	j_call	v_call	d_call
TGTGCCAGCAGCTTAAATGGCCCTAGCGGGGGTTTATGGGGTGAGCAGTTCTTC	CASSLNGPSGGLWGEQFF	NA	TRBJ2-1	TRBV7-3	TRBD2
TGTGCCAGCAGCTTAGTAAGGGGCTCCCCACTCGAGCAGTACTTC	CASSLVRGSPLEQYF	NA	TRBJ2-7	TRBV7-9	NA
TGTGCCAGCACAGGGAGGGGCCCGAGCTATGGCTACACCTTC	CASTGRGPSYGYTF	NA	TRBJ1-2	TRBV6-1	NA
TGTGCCAGCAGCTTGCCTGGGCAGACATATGAGCAGTTCTTC	CASSLPGQTYEQFF	once	TRBJ2-1	TRBV7-8	NA
TGTGCCACCGGGACAGGAGTCCGGGGCTACACCTTC	CATGTGVRGYTF	NA	TRBJ1-2	TRBV28	TRBD1
TGTGCCAGCAGCTTGGTGGACAGTTGGACTGAAGCTTTCTTT	CASSLVDSWTEAFF	NA	TRBJ1-1	TRBV5-6	NA
NA	CAWGQGAKNF	NA	TRBJ2-7	TRBV30	NA
TGTGCCAGTAGTTCAACCGTATTACTAGCGGGATTCACAGATACGCAGTATTTT	CASSSTVLLAGFTDTQYF	NA	TRBJ2-3	TRBV19	TRBD2
TGTGCCAGCAGCTTGAAGTCTGAAGCTCGCTATGGCTACACCTTC	CASSLKSEARYGYTF	NA	TRBJ1-2	TRBV7-9	NA
TGCGCCAGCAGCTTGGCGGGTGTCTCCTACGAGCAGTACTTC	CASSLAGVSYEQYF	NA	TRBJ2-7	TRBV5-1	NA
TGTGCCAGCAGCGCGAGGGTGGGTGCGGACACTGAAGCTTTCTTT	CASSARVGADTEAFF	NA	TRBJ1-1	TRBV9	NA
TGTGCCTTCGGACAGGGCGCAGATACGCAGTATTTT	CAFGQGADTQYF	NA	TRBJ2-3	TRBV30	TRBD1
TGTGCCAGCTCACGTTCTGTACTAGCGGGACCCCTCGAGCAGTACTTC	CASSRSVLAGPLEQYF	NA	TRBJ2-7	TRBV18	TRBD2
TGTGCCAGCAGCAGGAGGTCAAAGACCCAGTACTTC	CASSRRSKTQYF	NA	TRBJ2-5	TRBV5-6	NA
TGTGCCAGCAGTCATGGACAGGCTCCTAATGAAAAACTGTTTTTT	CASSHGQAPNEKLFF	NA	TRBJ1-4	TRBV6-5	TRBD1
TGTGCCAGCAGTCTCGGGGGGAACTATGGCTACACCTTC	CASSLGGNYGYTF	NA	TRBJ1-2	TRBV6-1	NA
TGTGCCAGCAGCCATAGAGACAGACCTGAGCAGTTCTTC	CASSHRDRPEQFF	NA	TRBJ2-1	TRBV5-4	NA
TGTGCCAGCAGCCATGGACAGGGCGGTGGGCAGCCCCAGCATTTT	CASSHGQGGGQPQHF	NA	TRBJ1-5	TRBV6-1	TRBD1
TGCGCCAGCAGCTTGTACGGTCAGGGGAGCCCAGATACGCAGTATTTT	CASSLYGQGSPDTQYF	NA	TRBJ2-3	TRBV5-1	NA
TGTGCCAGCAGCTTAGCCCAGAACTATGGCTACACCTTC	CASSLAQNYGYTF	NA	TRBJ1-2	TRBV7-9	NA
TGTGCCAGCAGCTTAGGGGTGCCCCCCCTCCACTTT	CASSLGVPPLHF	NA	TRBJ1-6	TRBV5-4	NA
TGCGCCAGCAGCTTGCAGGGGATGGCCTCTGGGGCCAACGTCCTGACTTTC	CASSLQGMASGANVLTF	NA	TRBJ2-6	TRBV5-1	NA
TGTGCCAGCAGCGCTCGACTAGCGGGAGACACCGGGGAGCTGTTTTTT	CASSARLAGDTGELFF	NA	TRBJ2-2	TRBV13	TRBD2
TGTGCCAGCAGTACCCGCGGGCTCACGACAGAAGCTTTCTTT	CASSTRGLTTEAFF	NA	TRBJ1-1	TRBV6-1	NA
TGTGCCAGCAGCTTAGGAGGCAGAGACGAGCAGTACTTC	CASSLGGRDEQYF	few	TRBJ2-7	TRBV5-4	NA
TGTGCCAGCAGTGAAGGGACAGGGGGAGCCCAGCATTTT	CASSEGTGGAQHF	NA	TRBJ1-5	TRBV6-1	TRBD1
TGTGCCAGCAGCTTGGGTAACACTAACAGCAATCAGCCCCAGCATTTT	CASSLGNTNSNQPQHF	once	TRBJ1-5	TRBV5-8	NA
TGTGCCAGCAGTGAATTACAGGGGGTAACTAATGAAAAACTGTTTTTT	CASSELQGVTNEKLFF	NA	TRBJ1-4	TRBV25-1	TRBD1
TGTGCCAGTAGTGACAGGACAAATCAGCCCCAGCATTTT	CASSDRTNQPQHF	NA	TRBJ1-5	TRBV19	NA
TGTGCTAGCAGTCTTGGGTCCGCCAGGGGGGAGACCCAGTACTTC	CASSLGSARGETQYF	NA	TRBJ2-5	TRBV7-7	TRBD1
TGTGCCAGCAGCTTCCCGGGGGGAGATACTGAAGCTTTCTTT	CASSFPGGDTEAFF	NA	TRBJ1-1	TRBV5-5	NA
TGTGCCAGCAGCCCCGGCGGGGGCGCGGGCTATGGCTACACCTTC	CASSPGGGAGYGYTF	NA	TRBJ1-2	TRBV9	NA
TGCAGCGGTGTGTTTAACTACGAGCAGTACTTC	CSGVFNYEQYF	NA	TRBJ2-7	TRBV29-1	NA
TGTGCCAGCAGTGCTCAGGTCGGTTACACCGGGGAGCTGTTTTTT	CASSAQVGYTGELFF	NA	TRBJ2-2	TRBV6-1	NA
TGTGCCAGCAGCACAGGGGGGGGCCCTGAAGCTTTCTTT	CASSTGGGPEAFF	NA	TRBJ1-1	TRBV25-1	TRBD1